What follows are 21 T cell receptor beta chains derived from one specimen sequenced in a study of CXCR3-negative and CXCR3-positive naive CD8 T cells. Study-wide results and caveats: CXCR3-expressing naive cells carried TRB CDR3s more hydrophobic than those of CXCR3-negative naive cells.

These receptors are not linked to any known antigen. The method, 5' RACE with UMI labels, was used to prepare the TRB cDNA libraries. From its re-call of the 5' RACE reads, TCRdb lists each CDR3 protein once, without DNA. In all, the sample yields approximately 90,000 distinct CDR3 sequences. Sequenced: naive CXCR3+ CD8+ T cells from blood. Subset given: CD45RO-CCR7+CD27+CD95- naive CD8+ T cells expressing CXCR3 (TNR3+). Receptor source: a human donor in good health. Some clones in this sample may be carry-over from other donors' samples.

Here the CDR3 reads CASSFPTSGMMSDTQYF. The chain links TRBV28 to TRBJ2-3; TCRdb's D call, TRBD2, is unchecked because there is no DNA. The CDR3 is made up of 17 amino acids. Germline CDR1 reads MDHEN; CDR2 reads SYDVKM.

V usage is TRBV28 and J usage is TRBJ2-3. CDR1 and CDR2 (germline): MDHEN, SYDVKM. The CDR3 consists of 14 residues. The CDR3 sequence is CASSLDTSTDTQYF. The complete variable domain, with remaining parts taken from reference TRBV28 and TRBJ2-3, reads DVKVTQSSRYLVKRTGEKVFLECVQDMDHENMFWYRQDPGLGLRLIYFSYDVKMKEKGDIPEGYSVSREKKERFSLILESASTNQTSMYLCASSLDTSTDTQYFGPGTRLTVL.

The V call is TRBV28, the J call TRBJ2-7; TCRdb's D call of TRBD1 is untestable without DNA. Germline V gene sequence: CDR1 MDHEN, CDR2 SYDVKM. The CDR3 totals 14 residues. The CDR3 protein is CASEEGTYSYEQYF.

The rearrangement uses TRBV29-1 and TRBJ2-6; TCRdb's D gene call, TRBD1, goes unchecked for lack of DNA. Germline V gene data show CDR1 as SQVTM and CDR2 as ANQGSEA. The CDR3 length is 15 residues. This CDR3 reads CSVGDREAGANVLTF.

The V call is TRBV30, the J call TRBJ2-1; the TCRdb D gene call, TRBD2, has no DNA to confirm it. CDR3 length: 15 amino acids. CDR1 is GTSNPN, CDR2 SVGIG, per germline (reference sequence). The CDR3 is CAWSVRTSGLNEQFF.

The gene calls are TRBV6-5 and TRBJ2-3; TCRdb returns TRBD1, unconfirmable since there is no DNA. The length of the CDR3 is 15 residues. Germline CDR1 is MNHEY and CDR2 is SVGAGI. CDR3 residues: CATSHTGGDTDTQYF.

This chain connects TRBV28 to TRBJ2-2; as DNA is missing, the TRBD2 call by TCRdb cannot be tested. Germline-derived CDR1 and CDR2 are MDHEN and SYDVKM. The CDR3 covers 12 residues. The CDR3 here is CASGLNTGELFF.

The chain's CDR3 is CASTLSDSPYEQYF. The chain has TRBV28 and TRBJ2-7. Germline-derived CDR1 and CDR2 are MDHEN and SYDVKM. This CDR3 spans 14 amino acids.

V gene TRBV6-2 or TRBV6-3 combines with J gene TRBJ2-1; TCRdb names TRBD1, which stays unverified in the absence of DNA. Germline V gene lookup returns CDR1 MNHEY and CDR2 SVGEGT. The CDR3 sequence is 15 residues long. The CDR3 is CASSYAFTGPNEQFF.

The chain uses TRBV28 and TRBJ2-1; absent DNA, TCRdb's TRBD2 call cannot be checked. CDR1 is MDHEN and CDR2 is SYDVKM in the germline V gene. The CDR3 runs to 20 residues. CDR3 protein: CASSTMGGPAGGNSYNEQFF.

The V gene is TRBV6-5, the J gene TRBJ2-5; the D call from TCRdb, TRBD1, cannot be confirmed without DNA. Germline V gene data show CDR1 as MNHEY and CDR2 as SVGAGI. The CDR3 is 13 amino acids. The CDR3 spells CASSPGWQETQYF.

CDR3 sequence: CSARSNRVNTGELFF. V gene TRBV20-1 combines with J gene TRBJ2-2; TCRdb outputs TRBD1, but without DNA this stays unchecked. Looked up from germline, CDR1 is DFQATT and CDR2 is SNEGSKA (reference sequence). The CDR3 loop spans 15 amino acids.

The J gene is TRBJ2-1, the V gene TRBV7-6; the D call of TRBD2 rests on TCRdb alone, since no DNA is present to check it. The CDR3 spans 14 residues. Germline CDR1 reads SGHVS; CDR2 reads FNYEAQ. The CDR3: CASSLAPGPDEQFF.

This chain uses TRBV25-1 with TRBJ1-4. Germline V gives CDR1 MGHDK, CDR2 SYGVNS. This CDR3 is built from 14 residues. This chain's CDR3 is CASREDLVGEKLFF.

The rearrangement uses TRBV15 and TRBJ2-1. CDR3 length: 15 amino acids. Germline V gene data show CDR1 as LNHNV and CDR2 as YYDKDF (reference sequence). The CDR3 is CATSRTSDFYNEQFF.

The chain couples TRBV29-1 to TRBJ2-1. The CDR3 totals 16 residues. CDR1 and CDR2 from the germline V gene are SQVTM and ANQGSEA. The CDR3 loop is CSVDDPWLREIDEQFF.

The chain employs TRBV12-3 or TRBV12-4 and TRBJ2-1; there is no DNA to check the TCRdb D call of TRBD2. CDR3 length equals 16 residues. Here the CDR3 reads CASSQWGSGYYNEQFF.

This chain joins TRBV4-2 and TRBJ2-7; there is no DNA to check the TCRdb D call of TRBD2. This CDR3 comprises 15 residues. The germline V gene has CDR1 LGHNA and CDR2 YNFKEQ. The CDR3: CASRTGLAGTYEQYF.

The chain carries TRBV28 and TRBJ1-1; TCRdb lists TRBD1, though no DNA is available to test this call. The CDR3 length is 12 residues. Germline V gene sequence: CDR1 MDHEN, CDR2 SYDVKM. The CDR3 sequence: CASSWGDGEAFF.

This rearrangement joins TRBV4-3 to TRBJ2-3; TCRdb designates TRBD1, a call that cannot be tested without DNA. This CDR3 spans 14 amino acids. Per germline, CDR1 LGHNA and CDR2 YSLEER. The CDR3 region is CASSPSGPLDTQYF.

The CDR3 sequence: CSARDPPGGYNEQFF. The chain has TRBV20-1 and TRBJ2-1; TCRdb outputs TRBD1, but without DNA this stays unchecked. Germline V CDR1 and CDR2: DFQATT, SNEGSKA (reference sequence). The CDR3 runs to 15 residues.